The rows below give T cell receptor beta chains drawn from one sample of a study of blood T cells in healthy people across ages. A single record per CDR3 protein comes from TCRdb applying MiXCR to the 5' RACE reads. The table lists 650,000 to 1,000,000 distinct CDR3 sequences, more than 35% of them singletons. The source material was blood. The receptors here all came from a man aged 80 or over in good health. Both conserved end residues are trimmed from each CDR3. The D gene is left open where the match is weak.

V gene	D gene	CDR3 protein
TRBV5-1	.	ASSLAIGDAYEQY
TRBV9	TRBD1	ASSRGQGAFETQY
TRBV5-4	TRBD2	ASSLSGRAWNEQF
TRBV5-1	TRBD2	ASSFSSGRGNEQF
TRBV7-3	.	ASSLAASPNTGELF
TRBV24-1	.	ATSVSGAGTDTQY
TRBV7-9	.	ASSLSSPWDEQF
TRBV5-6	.	ASSWGTDNYGYT
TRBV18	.	ASSKSGGENEQF
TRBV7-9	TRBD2	ASSLGGAGARSYEQY
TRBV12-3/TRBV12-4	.	ASSPDTTSTDTQY
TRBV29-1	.	SVERARYGYT
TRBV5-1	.	ASSSGLNTGELF
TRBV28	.	ASSFKGGWQETQY
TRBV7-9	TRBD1	ASRARDRGFNTEAF
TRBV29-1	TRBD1	SADRGANNEQF
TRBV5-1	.	ASSSDGTKQETQY
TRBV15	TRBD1	ATSRASGTGAILAKNIQY
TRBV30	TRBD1	AWSRDRVPPLH
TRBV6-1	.	ASSTGRGSLGYT
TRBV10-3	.	AISLGQTRETQY
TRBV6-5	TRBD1	ASRRPGQGSYEQY
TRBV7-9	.	ASSFDSGYEQY
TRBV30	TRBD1	AWNTGADYGYT
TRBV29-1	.	SVDPDSSETQY
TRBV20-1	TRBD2	SAAGTSGRRSVNEQF
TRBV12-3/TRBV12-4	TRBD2	ASTSGLY
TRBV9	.	ASSVAGSYQNTGELF
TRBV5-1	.	ASSLARVTGELF
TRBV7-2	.	ASSYPLGGQETQY
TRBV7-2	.	ASSLSFSNQPQH
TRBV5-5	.	ASSSGFGGPTDYGYT
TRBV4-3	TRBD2	ASSQDWSGGYNEQF
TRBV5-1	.	ASSGFPGSPLH
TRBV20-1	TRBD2	SAGVREVGTDTQY
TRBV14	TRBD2	ASSPLAGVHSTWLYNEQF
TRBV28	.	ASSSGNYEQY
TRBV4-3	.	ASRQLAGAYDSPLH
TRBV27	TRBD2	ASSYPTTSGSNNEQF
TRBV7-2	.	ASSLGLFQGIDTQY
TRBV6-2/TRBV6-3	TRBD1	ASRPYRGYNEQF
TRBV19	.	ASSTGRRPGATNEKLF
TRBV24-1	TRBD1	ATSDSGQGGNEQF
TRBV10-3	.	AISPGEESEQY
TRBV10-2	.	ASSESRNYEQY
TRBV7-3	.	ASSLGMGDNKQY
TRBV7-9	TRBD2	ASSDGTTQHIDEQY
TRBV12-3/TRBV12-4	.	ASSSYPLDPTDTQY
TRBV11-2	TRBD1	ASSWTGEGTQY
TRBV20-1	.	SARDLVGNEQF
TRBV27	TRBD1	ASVPHGQGFYNEQF